This T cell receptor (beta chain) was captured in a study of blood T cell repertoires in COVID-19. Study-level information: Spain, Italy and the United States supplied samples that represented acute and convalescent COVID-19. In each case, the material was cDNA or gDNA derived from T cells, B-cell-depleted T cells, or PBMCs.

In the study's own analysis: Scientists estimated how many nucleated cells there were by amplifying reference gene primers. TCRdb's copy holds only in-frame clones and misses some; the assay was immunoSEQ multiplex PCR. V and J calls plus clone size are reproduced from that table; the DNA served to infer D and trimming. The data contain about 100,000 clones, roughly 87% of them singletons. Trimming at V came to 5 bases and at J to 1 base, leaving 4 bases not matched to a gene. Germline-derived CDR1 and CDR2 are SEHNR and FQNEAQ (reference sequence). The CDR3 sequence is 15 residues long. The rearrangement links TRBV7-9 to TRBJ1-4; 7 nucleotides agree with TRBD1. The origin of this receptor is a man younger than 40 in a cohort sampled during active COVID-19. The sequenced sample was peripheral blood. The CDR3 nucleotides read TGTGCCAGCAGCCAACACAGGGGAACTAATGAAAAACTGTTTTTT. The encoded protein is CASSQHRGTNEKLFF. Drawing the rest from reference TRBV7-9 and TRBJ1-4, the complete variable domain is DTGVSQNPRHKITKRGQNVTFRCDPISEHNRLYWYRQTLGQGPEFLTYFQNEAQLEKSRLLSDRFSAERPKGSFSTLEIQRTEQGDSAMYLCASSQHRGTNEKLFFGSGTQLSVL.